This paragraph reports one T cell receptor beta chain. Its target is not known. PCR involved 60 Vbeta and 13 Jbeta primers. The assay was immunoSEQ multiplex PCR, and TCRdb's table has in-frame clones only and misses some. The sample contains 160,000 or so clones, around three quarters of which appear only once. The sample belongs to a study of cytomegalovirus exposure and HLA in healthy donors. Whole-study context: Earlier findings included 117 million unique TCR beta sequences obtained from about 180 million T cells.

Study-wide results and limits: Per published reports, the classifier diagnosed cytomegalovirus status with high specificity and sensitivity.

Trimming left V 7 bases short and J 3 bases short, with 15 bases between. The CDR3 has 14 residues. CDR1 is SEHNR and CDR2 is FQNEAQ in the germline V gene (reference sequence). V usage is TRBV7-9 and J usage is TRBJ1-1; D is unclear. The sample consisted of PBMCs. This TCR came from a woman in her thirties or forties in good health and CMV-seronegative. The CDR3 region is CASTDFSVDTEAFF. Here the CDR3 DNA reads TGTGCCAGCACCGATTTTAGTGTGGACACTGAAGCTTTCTTT.